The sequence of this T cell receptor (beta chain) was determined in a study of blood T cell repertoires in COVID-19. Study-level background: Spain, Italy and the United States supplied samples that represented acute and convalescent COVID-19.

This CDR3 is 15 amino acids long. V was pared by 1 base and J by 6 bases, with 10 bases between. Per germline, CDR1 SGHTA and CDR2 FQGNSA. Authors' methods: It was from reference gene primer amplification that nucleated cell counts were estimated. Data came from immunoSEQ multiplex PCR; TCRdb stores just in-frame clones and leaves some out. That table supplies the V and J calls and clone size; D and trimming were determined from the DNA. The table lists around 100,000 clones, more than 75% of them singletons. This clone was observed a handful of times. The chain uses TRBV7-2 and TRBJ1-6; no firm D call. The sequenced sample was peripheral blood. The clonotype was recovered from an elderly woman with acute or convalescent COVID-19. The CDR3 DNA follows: TGTGCCAGCAGCTTAGTACGTGGAGCTAATTCACCCCTCCACTTT. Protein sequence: CASSLVRGANSPLHF.